A single T cell receptor (beta chain) is shown here with its context. As yet, its antigen is unknown. Unique molecular identifiers were incorporated during preparation of the TCRbeta library. TCRdb analysed the PCR reads with MiXCR anew, one entry per CDR3 protein. The profile covers some 95,000 distinct CDR3 sequences, with about 22% appearing a single time and around 21% taken by the ten largest. The sample is drawn from a study of T-cell reconstitution after alpha-beta-depleted transplantation in children. Study results and caveats: At the one-year point after transplant, T-cell counts and TCRbeta diversity were found to come mostly from T cells that had been newly produced. Some patients' high day-60 TCRbeta diversity was traced to surviving recipient T cells and thymic progenitors. Several hundred expanded graft clones reportedly were the source of alpha-beta T cells about two months after transplant.

J gave up 4 bases and V 0 bases, and 6 bases lay outside the gene matches. Germline-derived CDR1 and CDR2 are SGDLS and YYNGEE. CDR3 length: 15 residues. Sequencing used PBMCs, obtained before TCRalphabeta/CD19-depleted stem cell transplant. The TCR sequence derives from a boy between 2 and 10 years old with acute lymphoblastic leukemia, due to receive a stem cell transplant. The rearrangement uses TRBV9 and TRBJ2-5, with TRBD2 matching over 7 bases. The CDR3 nucleotides are TGTGCCAGCAGCGTAGACACTAGCGCCGTAGAGACCCAGTACTTC. Protein sequence: CASSVDTSAVETQYF.